Described below is a single T cell receptor beta chain sequence and its context. As yet, its antigen is unknown. The sample originates from a study of cytomegalovirus exposure and HLA in healthy donors. The study's findings and limits: Later work associated roughly 17,000 TCR beta sequences with HLA alleles at 0.05 false discovery rate. For TCR beta chains, V- and J-gene trimming was later linked to a missense DCLRE1C variant. Rare TCR sequences predominated, though certain public TCRs were found in many donors.

The germline CDR1 and CDR2 sequences are SGHDN and FVKESK. The V end was cut by 2 bases, the J end by 5 bases, with 9 bases between. The CDR3 length is 13 residues. In the PCR, 60 Vbeta and 13 Jbeta primers were used. The data were produced by immunoSEQ multiplex PCR, yet TCRdb's version contains in-frame clones alone and is incomplete. The table lists fewer than 180,000 clones, about four fifths of them singletons, with about 4% in the top ten. The V call is TRBV14, the J call TRBJ1-2; TRBD1 might be the D (6 bases). The TCR originated in a human donor in good health. The sample taken for sequencing was PBMCs. CDR3 in amino acids: CASSQKTGYGYTF. The CDR3 coding sequence is TGTGCCAGCAGCCAAAAGACAGGATATGGCTACACCTTC.